What follows are 21 T cell receptor beta chains derived from one specimen sequenced in a study of blood T cell repertoires in COVID-19. This table comes from immunoSEQ multiplex PCR, and its TCRdb copy is limited to in-frame clones, with some not included. The sample records 200,000 to 250,000 clones, about 90% being singletons. The sequenced sample was peripheral blood. The receptors here all came from a woman aged 60 to 75 with acute or convalescent COVID-19.

In this sample, this clone turned up once. The DNA is left out, because the CDR3 cannot be placed on it with certainty; the CDR3 is given as TCRdb lists it. The J gene is TRBJ1-5, the V gene TRBV7-2; TRBD1 is the table's D call and was not checked against the DNA. Germline V gene sequence: CDR1 SGHTA, CDR2 FQGNSA. With termini counted, the CDR3 has 15 amino acids. CDR3 in amino acids: CASRLFGQADQPQHF.

The chain employs TRBV4-2 and TRBJ2-2, with TRBD1 identical over 9 bases. Germline V lookup: CDR1 LGHNA, CDR2 YNFKEQ. CDR3 length: 15 residues. With 5 bases clipped from V and 6 bases from J, the junction kept 7 bases outside the gene matches. The CDR3 DNA reads TGTGCCAGCAGCAGGACAGGGGAAGGTGCCGGGGAGCTGTTTTTT. Translation: CASSRTGEGAGELFF.

This rearrangement joins TRBV19 to TRBJ1-4; D perhaps matches TRBD1 (6 bases). This CDR3 comprises 16 residues. Germline V gene lookup returns CDR1 LNHDA and CDR2 SQIVND (reference sequence). Trimming took 3 bases from V and 0 from J, leaving 11 bases between them. In DNA, the CDR3 is TGTGCCAGTAGTATTGGGCAGGGGACAACTAATGAAAAACTGTTTTTT. It translates to CASSIGQGTTNEKLFF.

V and J are TRBV5-1 and TRBJ1-4; TRBD1 matches 9 bases. The germline gives CDR1 SGHRS, CDR2 YFSETQ. CDR3 length equals 18 residues. Unmatched junction bases numbered 8, after V lost 0 bases and J lost 2 bases. CDR3 bases: TGCGCCAGCAGCTTGGTACCTTCAGACAGGGGGACTAATGAAAAACTGTTTTTT. Translation: CASSLVPSDRGTNEKLFF.

This clone was observed a single time. The V gene is TRBV10-2, the J gene TRBJ1-5; D gene ambiguous. The germline V gene has CDR1 WSHSY and CDR2 SAAADI. V gave up 4 bases and J gave up 9 bases, with 7 bases separating them. The CDR3 is 11 amino acids. CDR3 in amino acids: CASSGTGPQHF. Here the CDR3 DNA reads TGCGCCAGCAGTGGGACTGGGCCCCAGCATTTT.

V gene TRBV20-1 combines with J gene TRBJ2-5, with TRBD2 as a possible D gene (6 bases). V was trimmed by 3 bases and J by 7 bases, leaving 15 bases between them. CDR3 size: 13 residues. Per germline, CDR1 DFQATT and CDR2 SNEGSKA (reference sequence). CDR3 protein: CSASFGPGGTQYF. The CDR3 nucleotides read TGCAGTGCTAGTTTTGGGCCCGGGGGGACCCAGTACTTC.

The V gene is TRBV5-1, the J gene TRBJ2-5, with 8 bases lining up with TRBD1. Germline assignment: CDR1 SGHRS and CDR2 YFSETQ. V was pared by 1 base and J by 4 bases, with 3 bases of the junction left unmatched. The CDR3 spans 14 residues. The CDR3 loop is CASSLQGARETQYF. The DNA of the CDR3 is TGCGCCAGCAGCTTGCAGGGGGCGCGAGAGACCCAGTACTTC.

A single count supports this clone. V usage is TRBV5-1 and J usage is TRBJ1-6, with TRBD1 as a possible D gene (6 bases). Trimming took 7 bases from V and 3 from J, leaving 14 bases between them. The CDR3 spans 15 residues. The germline CDR1 and CDR2 sequences are SGHRS and YFSETQ. Here the CDR3 reads CASSTGDNYNSPLHF. DNA for the CDR3: TGCGCCAGCTCTACCGGGGACAACTATAATTCACCCCTCCACTTT.

The chain is built from TRBV2 and TRBJ1-6; 7 bases line up with TRBD1. The ends lost 6 bases at V and 6 bases at J; junction bases unmatched: 5. This CDR3 spans 14 amino acids. Germline CDR1 is SNHLY and CDR2 is FYNNEI. The CDR3 coding sequence is TGTGCCAGCAGAACCGGGACAGTTAATTCACCCCTCCACTTT. Encoded protein: CASRTGTVNSPLHF.

The V call is TRBV28, the J call TRBJ1-6, with a tentative D call TRBD1 (6 bases). Trimming took off 9 bases at V and 3 bases at J, with 9 bases between the two ends. CDR3 length equals 13 residues. Germline lookup yields CDR1 MDHEN and CDR2 SYDVKM. This CDR3 reads CASTQGYNSPLHF. CDR3 coding DNA: TGTGCCAGTACACAGGGCTATAATTCACCCCTCCACTTT.

This rearrangement joins TRBV19 to TRBJ1-5; 9 bases agree with TRBD1. V lost 6 bases, J lost 0 bases, and 3 bases stayed unmatched. This CDR3 comprises 15 residues. Germline CDR1 LNHDA, CDR2 SQIVND (reference sequence). The CDR3 nucleotides read TGTGCCAGTAGCCGGGGACAGGGTAGCAATCAGCCCCAGCATTTT. It specifies CASSRGQGSNQPQHF.

This clone was found a few times. This rearrangement joins TRBV28 to TRBJ1-2; D is uncertain. CDR1 and CDR2 (germline): MDHEN, SYDVKM. V lost 3 bases and J lost 8, with 10 bases in between. The CDR3 covers 12 residues. CDR3 sequence: CASSFSYRGYTF. The DNA for the CDR3 is TGTGCCAGCAGTTTTTCCTACCGGGGCTACACCTTC.

This rearrangement joins TRBV28 to TRBJ2-6, with no clear D. The germline V gene encodes CDR1 MDHEN and CDR2 SYDVKM. V lost 1 base, J lost 1 base, and 8 bases lay in between. The CDR3 spans 16 residues. The CDR3 reads CASSLYYGSGANVLTF. The CDR3 coding sequence is TGTGCCAGCAGTTTATATTACGGTTCTGGGGCCAACGTCCTGACTTTC.

This clone was seen a single time. The genes are TRBV9 and TRBJ2-2; 12 bases agree with TRBD1. This CDR3 spans 18 amino acids. CDR1 and CDR2 from the germline V gene are SGDLS and YYNGEE. V trimming: 2 bases; J trimming: 1 base; junction bases outside the gene matches: 6. Here the CDR3 reads CASSVPGQGALNTGELFF. The DNA for the CDR3 is TGTGCCAGCAGCGTTCCGGGACAGGGGGCGCTGAACACCGGGGAGCTGTTTTTT.

This clone was counted a few times. CDR3 sequence reads: CASTRTGEYGYTF. The DNA of the CDR3 is TGTGCCAGTACCCGGACAGGGGAGTATGGCTACACCTTC. The chain employs TRBV19 and TRBJ1-2, with 9 bases aligning to TRBD1. V shed 7 bases and J 5 bases; nucleotides not matched to a gene: 5. The CDR3 sequence is 13 residues long. Germline V gene sequence: CDR1 LNHDA, CDR2 SQIVND (reference sequence).

The chain has TRBV4-3 and TRBJ1-1; weak D call: TRBD1 (5 bases). Trimming left V 0 bases short and J 3 bases short, with 14 bases between. Germline V gene data show CDR1 as LGHNA and CDR2 as YSLEER. This CDR3 region has 16 residues. The CDR3 region has the DNA TGCGCCAGCAGCCAAGAATTTTCAGGGTGGGACACTGAAGCTTTCTTT. Translating gives CASSQEFSGWDTEAFF.

The chain carries TRBV6-1 and TRBJ2-7, with 9 nucleotides matching TRBD1. CDR1 is MNHNS, CDR2 SASEGT, per germline. CDR3 length: 16 amino acids. Germline trimming cut 3 bases from V and 5 bases from J; bases unmatched to any gene: 11. Here the CDR3 DNA reads TGTGCCAGCAGTGACCGCCCAGGGACAGGGATGAACGAGCAGTACTTC. It translates to CASSDRPGTGMNEQYF.

A few counts support this clone. The genes are TRBV7-2 and TRBJ2-7, with D maybe TRBD2 (6 bases). CDR1 and CDR2 (germline): SGHTA, FQGNSA. This CDR3 is 16 amino acids long. V lost 7 bases to trimming and J lost 0 bases, with 19 bases between them. Written as DNA, the CDR3 is TGTGCCAGCACCCCGGGGTCGGACGGGAGCTCCTACGAGCAGTACTTC. Encoded protein: CASTPGSDGSSYEQYF.

This chain links TRBV5-1 with TRBJ1-1; D might be TRBD1 (6 bases). The CDR3 is 14 amino acids. V was trimmed by 2 bases and J by 5 bases, leaving 13 bases between them. From germline, CDR1 is SGHRS and CDR2 YFSETQ. The CDR3 coding sequence is TGCGCCAGCAGCTTAACAGGGATGGGAACTGAAGCTTTCTTT. Its translation is CASSLTGMGTEAFF.

This clone occurred once. This chain uses TRBV28 with TRBJ1-3; D remains unclear. This CDR3 is built from 13 residues. Germline V gives CDR1 MDHEN, CDR2 SYDVKM. The ends were cut back, 8 bases at V and 2 bases at J, with 10 bases in the middle. The CDR3 DNA reads as TGTGCCAGCCTAGAGGCGCCTGGAAACACCATATATTTT. The encoded protein is CASLEAPGNTIYF.

J is TRBJ1-4 and V is TRBV2; TRBD1 matches 7 bases. V lost 6 bases and J lost 1; bases outside the gene matches: 8. Germline CDR1 and CDR2: SNHLY and FYNNEI. This CDR3 has 16 amino acids. CDR3 DNA sequence: TGTGCCAGCAGAACCAGACAGGGCAGAACTAATGAAAAACTGTTTTTT. Translating it yields CASRTRQGRTNEKLFF.